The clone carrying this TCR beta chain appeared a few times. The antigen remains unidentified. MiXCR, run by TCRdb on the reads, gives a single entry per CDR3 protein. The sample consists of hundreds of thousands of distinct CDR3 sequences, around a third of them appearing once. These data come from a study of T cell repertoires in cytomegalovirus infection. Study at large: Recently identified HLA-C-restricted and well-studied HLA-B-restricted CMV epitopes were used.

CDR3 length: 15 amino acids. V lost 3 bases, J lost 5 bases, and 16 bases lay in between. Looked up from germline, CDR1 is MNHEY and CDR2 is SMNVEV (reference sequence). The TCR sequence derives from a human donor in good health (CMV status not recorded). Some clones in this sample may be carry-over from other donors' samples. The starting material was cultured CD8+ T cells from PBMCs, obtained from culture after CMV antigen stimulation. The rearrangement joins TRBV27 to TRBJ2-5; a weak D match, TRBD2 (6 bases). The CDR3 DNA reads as TGTGCCAGCAGTTTTGGGGACTCCTTGTCCGAGACCCAGTACTTC. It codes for CASSFGDSLSETQYF.